The T cell receptor (beta chain) under discussion was sequenced for a study of blood T cell repertoires in COVID-19. Whole-study context: Samples came from the United States, Italy and Spain, spanning acute and convalescent COVID-19.

This CDR3 has 16 residues. CDR1 is MGHRA, CDR2 YSYEKL, per germline. V dropped 0 bases and J dropped 10 bases, with 16 bases sitting between them. The study drew participants aged about 18 to 95 years from 20 to 30 US areas. Either two negative PCRs, clearance, or symptom resolution qualified Cohort 3 donors as recovered. Repertoires were generated with immunoSEQ multiplex PCR, while TCRdb's copy carries only in-frame clones and drops some. The sample holds hundreds of thousands of clones, about 89% seen once. This TCR came from a woman in her 30s who had recovered from COVID-19. This chain links TRBV4-1 with TRBJ1-6; D is possibly TRBD1 (6 bases). Sequencing was performed on PBMCs or T cells enriched from blood (not recorded which). The CDR3 loop is CASSQDRARGGSPLHF. In nucleotides, the CDR3 is TGCGCCAGCAGCCAAGATCGGGCCAGGGGAGGGTCACCCCTCCACTTT.